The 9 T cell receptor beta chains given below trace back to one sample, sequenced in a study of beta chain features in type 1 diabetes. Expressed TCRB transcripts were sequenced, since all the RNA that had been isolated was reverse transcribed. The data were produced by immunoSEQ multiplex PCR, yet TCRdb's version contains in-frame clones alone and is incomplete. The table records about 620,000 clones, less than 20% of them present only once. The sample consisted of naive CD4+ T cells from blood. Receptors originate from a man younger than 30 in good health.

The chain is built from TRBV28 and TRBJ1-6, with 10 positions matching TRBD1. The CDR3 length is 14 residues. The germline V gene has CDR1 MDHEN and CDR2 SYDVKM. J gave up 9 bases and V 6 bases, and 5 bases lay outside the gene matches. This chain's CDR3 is CASSSGQGSSPLHF. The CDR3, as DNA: TGTGCCAGCAGCTCGGGACAGGGGAGTTCACCCCTCCACTTT.

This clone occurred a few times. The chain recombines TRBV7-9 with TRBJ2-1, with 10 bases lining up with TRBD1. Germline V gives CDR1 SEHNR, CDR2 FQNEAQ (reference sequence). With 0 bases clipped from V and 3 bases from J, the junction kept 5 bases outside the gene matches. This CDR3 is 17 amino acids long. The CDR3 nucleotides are TGTGCCAGCAGCTTAGCCCCGGGACAGGGGAACTACAATGAGCAGTTCTTC. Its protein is CASSLAPGQGNYNEQFF.

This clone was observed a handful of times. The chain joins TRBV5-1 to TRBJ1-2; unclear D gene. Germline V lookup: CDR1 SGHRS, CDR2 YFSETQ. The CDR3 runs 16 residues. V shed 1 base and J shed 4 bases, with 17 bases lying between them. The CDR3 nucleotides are TGCGCCAGCAGCTTGAACTCACCCCCTCCTACCTATGGCTACACCTTC. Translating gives CASSLNSPPPTYGYTF.

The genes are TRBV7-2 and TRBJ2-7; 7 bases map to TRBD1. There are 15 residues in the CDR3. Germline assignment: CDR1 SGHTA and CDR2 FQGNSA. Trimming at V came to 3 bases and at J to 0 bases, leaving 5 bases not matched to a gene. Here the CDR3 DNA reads TGTGCCAGCAGCTTTCGGGACAGCCCCTCCTACGAGCAGTACTTC. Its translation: CASSFRDSPSYEQYF.

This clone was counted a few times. The CDR3 region is CASSALAEDGTGEQYF. CDR3 nucleotide sequence: TGTGCCAGCAGCGCGTTAGCGGAGGATGGTACTGGCGAGCAGTACTTC. V gene TRBV9 combines with J gene TRBJ2-7; tentatively, D is TRBD2 (6 bases). V lost 3 bases and J 6 bases, leaving 22 bases between the germline ends. This CDR3 comprises 16 residues. The germline V gene has CDR1 SGDLS and CDR2 YYNGEE.

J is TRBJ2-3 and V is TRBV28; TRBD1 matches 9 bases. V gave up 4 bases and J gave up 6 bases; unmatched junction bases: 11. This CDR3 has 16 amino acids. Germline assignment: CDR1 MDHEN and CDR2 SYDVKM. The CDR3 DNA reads TGTGCCAGCAGTTCACCGGGACAGGGTGCGTTGGATACGCAGTATTTT. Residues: CASSSPGQGALDTQYF.

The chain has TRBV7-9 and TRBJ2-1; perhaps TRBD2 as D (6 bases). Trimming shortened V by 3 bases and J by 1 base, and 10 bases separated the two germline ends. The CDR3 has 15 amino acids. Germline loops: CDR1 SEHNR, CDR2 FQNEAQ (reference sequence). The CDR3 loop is CASSFRRGSYNEQFF. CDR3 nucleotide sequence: TGTGCCAGCAGCTTCCGTCGGGGGTCCTACAATGAGCAGTTCTTC. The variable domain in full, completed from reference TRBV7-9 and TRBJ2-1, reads DTGVSQNPRHKITKRGQNVTFRCDPISEHNRLYWYRQTLGQGPEFLTYFQNEAQLEKSRLLSDRFSAERPKGSFSTLEIQRTEQGDSAMYLCASSFRRGSYNEQFFGPGTRLTVL.

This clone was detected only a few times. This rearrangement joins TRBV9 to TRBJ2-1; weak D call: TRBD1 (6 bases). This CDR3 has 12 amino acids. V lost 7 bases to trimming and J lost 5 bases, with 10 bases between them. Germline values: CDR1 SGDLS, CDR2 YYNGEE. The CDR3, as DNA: TGTGCCAGCCAGGGGTTTCACAATGAGCAGTTCTTC. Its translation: CASQGFHNEQFF.

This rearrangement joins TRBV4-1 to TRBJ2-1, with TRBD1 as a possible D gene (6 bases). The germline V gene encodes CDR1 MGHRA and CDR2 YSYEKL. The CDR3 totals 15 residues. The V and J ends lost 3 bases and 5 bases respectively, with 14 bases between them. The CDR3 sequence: CASSHGRTADNEQFF. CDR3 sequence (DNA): TGCGCCAGCAGCCATGGACGGACAGCCGACAATGAGCAGTTCTTC.